This T cell receptor (beta chain) was recovered during a study of beta chain features in type 1 diabetes. Study outcomes and limitations: The study notes PCR might favor shorter templates equally in patients and controls. When VDJ junctions were examined, type 1 diabetes patients showed fewer insertions and more deletions.

This clone was picked up a small number of times. As yet, its antigen is unknown. Trimming left V 7 bases short and J 2 bases short, with 14 bases between. This CDR3 has 14 amino acids. CDR1 and CDR2 from the germline V gene are MDHEN and SYDVKM. Of the isolated RNA, all was reverse transcribed, and so the sequenced material was expressed TCRB transcripts. Sequenced by immunoSEQ multiplex PCR; TCRdb stores in-frame clones only, minus some. The sample carries 810,000 or so clones, around a sixth recorded once. The chain combines TRBV28 with TRBJ1-2, with D perhaps matching TRBD1 (5 bases). The sequenced material came from naive CD4+ T cells from blood. This TCR was sampled from a woman between 18 and 30 years old in good health. CDR3 bases: TGTGCCAGCAACCCAAGGGGCAAGAACTATGGCTACACCTTC. Its protein product is CASNPRGKNYGYTF.